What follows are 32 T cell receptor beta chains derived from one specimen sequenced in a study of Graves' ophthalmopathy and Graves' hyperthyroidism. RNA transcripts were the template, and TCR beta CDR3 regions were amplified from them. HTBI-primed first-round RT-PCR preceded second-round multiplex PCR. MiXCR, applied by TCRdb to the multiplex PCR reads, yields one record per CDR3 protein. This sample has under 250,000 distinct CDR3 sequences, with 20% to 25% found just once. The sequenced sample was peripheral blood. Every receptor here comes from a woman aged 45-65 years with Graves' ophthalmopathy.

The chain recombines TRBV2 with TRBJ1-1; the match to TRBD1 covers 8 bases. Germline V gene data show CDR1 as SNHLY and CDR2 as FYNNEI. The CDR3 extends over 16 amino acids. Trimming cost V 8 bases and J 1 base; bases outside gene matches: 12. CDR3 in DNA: TGTGCCAGCTACCGCGGACAGGGCTCGGGGAACACTGAAGCTTTCTTT. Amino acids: CASYRGQGSGNTEAFF.

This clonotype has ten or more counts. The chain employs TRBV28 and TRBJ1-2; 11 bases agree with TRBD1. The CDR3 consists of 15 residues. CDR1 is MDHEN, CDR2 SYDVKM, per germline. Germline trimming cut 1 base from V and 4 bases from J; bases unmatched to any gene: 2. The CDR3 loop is CASSLSGTGGYGYTF. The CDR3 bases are TGTGCCAGCAGTTTATCCGGGACAGGGGGCTATGGCTACACCTTC.

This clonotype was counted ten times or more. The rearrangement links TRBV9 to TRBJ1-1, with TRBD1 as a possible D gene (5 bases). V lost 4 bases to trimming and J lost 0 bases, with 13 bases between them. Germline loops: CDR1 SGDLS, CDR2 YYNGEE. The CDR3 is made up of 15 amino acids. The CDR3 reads CASSLGTDLNTEAFF. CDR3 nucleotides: TGTGCCAGCAGCTTAGGGACGGATTTGAACACTGAAGCTTTCTTT.

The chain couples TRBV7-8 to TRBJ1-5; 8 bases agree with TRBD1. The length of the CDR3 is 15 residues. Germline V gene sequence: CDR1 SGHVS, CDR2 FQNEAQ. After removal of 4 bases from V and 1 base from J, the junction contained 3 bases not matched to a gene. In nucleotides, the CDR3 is TGTGCCAGCAGCTACCGGACAGGGAGCAATCAGCCCCAGCATTTT. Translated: CASSYRTGSNQPQHF.

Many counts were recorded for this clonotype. CDR3 coding DNA: TGTGCCAGCAGCCCGGACACTGAAGCTTTCTTT. Amino acids: CASSPDTEAFF. The chain carries TRBV7-9 and TRBJ1-1; D uncertain. This CDR3 contains 11 residues. V lost 5 bases and J lost 3, with 4 bases in between. Germline V gene sequence: CDR1 SEHNR, CDR2 FQNEAQ (reference sequence).

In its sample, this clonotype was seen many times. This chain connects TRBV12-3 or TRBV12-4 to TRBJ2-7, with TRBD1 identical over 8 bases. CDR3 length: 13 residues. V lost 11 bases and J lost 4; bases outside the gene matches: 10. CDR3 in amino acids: CASSAGGMYEQYF. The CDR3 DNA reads TGTGCCTCGTCGGCAGGGGGCATGTACGAGCAGTACTTC.

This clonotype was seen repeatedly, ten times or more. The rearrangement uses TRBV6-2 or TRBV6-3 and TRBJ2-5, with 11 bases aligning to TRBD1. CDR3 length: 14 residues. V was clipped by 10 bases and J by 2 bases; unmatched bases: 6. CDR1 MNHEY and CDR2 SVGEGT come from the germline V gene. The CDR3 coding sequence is TGTGCCACCTCCGGGACAGGGGGACAAGAGACCCAGTACTTC. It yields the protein CATSGTGGQETQYF.

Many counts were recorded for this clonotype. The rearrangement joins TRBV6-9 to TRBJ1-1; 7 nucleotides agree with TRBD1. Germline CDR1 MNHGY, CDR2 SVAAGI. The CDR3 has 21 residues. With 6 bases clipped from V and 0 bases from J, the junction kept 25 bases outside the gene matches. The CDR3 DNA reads TGTGCCAGCAGCCTGGACCGGAACCACGCCATAAGGGGGCCGATGAACACTGAAGCTTTCTTT. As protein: CASSLDRNHAIRGPMNTEAFF.

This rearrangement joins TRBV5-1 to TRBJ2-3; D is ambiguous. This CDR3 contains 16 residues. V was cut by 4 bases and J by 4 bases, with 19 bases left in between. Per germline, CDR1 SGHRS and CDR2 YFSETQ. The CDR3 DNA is TGCGCCAGCAGCCCAGACGGCCTTAGTGGATCAGATACGCAGTATTTT. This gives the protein CASSPDGLSGSDTQYF. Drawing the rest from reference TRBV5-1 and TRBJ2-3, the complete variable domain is KAGVTQTPRYLIKTRGQQVTLSCSPISGHRSVSWYQQTPGQGLQFLFEYFSETQRNKGNFPGRFSGRQFSNSRSEMNVSTLELGDSALYLCASSPDGLSGSDTQYFGPGTRLTVL.

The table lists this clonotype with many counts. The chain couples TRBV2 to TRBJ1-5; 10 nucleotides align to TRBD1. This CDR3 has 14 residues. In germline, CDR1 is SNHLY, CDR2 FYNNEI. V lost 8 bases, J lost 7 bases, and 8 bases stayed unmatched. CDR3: CASGGDRGAQPQHF. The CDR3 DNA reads TGTGCCAGCGGAGGGGACAGGGGAGCGCAGCCCCAGCATTTT.

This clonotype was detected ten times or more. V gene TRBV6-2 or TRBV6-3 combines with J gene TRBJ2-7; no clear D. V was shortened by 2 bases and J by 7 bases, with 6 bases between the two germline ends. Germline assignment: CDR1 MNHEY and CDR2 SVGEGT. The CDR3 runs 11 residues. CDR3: CASSYGREQYF. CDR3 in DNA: TGTGCCAGCAGTTACGGAAGAGAGCAGTACTTC.

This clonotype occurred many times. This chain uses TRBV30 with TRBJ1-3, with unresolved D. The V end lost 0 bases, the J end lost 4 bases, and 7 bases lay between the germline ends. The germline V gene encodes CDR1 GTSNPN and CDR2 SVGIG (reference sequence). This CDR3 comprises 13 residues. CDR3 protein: CAWSVQRGNTIYF. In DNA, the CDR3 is TGTGCCTGGAGTGTACAGAGAGGAAACACCATATATTTT.

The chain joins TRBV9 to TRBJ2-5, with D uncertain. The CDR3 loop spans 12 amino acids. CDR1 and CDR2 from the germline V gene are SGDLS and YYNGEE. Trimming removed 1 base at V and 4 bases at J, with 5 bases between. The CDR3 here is CASSVMGETQYF. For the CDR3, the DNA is TGTGCCAGCAGCGTAATGGGAGAGACCCAGTACTTC. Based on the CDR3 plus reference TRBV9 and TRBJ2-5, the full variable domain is DSGVTQTPKHLITATGQRVTLRCSPRSGDLSVYWYQQSLDQGLQFLIQYYNGEERAKGNILERFSAQQFPDLHSELNLSSLELGDSALYFCASSVMGETQYFGPGTRLLVL.

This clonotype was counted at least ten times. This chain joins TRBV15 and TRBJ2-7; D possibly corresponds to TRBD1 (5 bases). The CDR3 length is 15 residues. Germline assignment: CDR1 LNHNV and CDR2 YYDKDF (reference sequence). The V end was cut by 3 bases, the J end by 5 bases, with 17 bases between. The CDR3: CATSRGTQEYNEQYF. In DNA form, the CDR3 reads TGTGCCACCAGCAGGGGCACACAGGAGTACAACGAGCAGTACTTC.

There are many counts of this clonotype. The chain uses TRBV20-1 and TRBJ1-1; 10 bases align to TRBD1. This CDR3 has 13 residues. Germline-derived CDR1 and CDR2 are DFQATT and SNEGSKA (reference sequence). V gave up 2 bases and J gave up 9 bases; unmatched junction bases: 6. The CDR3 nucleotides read TGCAGTGCTAGAACCGGGACAGGGGTTCAAGCTTTCTTT. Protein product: CSARTGTGVQAFF.

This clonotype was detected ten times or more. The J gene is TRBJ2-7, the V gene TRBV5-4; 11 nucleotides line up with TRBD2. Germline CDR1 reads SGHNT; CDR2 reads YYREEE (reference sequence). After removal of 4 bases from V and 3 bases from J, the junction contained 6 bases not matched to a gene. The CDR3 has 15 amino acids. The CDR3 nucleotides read TGTGCCAGCAGCGGTGGGACTAGCGGAATCTACGAGCAGTACTTC. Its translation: CASSGGTSGIYEQYF.

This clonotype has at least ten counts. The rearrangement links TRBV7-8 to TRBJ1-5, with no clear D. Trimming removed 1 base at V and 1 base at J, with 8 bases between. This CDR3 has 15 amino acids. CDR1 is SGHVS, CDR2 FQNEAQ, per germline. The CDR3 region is CASSLGPESNQPQHF. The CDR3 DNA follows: TGTGCCAGCAGCTTAGGACCAGAAAGCAATCAGCCCCAGCATTTT.

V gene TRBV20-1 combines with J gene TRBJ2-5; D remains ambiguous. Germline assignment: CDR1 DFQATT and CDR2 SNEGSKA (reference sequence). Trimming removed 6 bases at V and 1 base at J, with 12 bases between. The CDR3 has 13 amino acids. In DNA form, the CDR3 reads TGCAGTGCCGAAACGAGAGTCCAAGAGACCCAGTACTTC. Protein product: CSAETRVQETQYF.

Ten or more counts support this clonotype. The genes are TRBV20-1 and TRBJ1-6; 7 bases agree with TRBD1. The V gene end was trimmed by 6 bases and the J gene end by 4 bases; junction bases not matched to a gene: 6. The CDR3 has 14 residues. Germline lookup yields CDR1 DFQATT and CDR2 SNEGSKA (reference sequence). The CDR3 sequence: CSAATGLYNSPLHF. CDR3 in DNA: TGCAGTGCCGCGACAGGGCTATATAATTCACCCCTCCACTTT.

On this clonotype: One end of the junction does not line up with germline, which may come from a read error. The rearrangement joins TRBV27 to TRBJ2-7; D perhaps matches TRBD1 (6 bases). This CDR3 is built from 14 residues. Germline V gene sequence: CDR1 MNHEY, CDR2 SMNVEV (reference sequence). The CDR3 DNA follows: TGTGCCAGCAGTCCAAGACAGGCCTCCTTCGAGCAGTACTTC. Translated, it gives CASSPRQASFEQYF.

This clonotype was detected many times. CDR3 loop: CASSGDRAVGPFSGYTF. The CDR3 nucleotides read TGTGCCAGCAGCGGGGACCGGGCAGTTGGCCCGTTCTCTGGCTACACCTTC. V gene TRBV27 combines with J gene TRBJ1-2; a possible D gene is TRBD1 (5 bases). Trimming shortened V by 6 bases and J by 7 bases, and 27 bases separated the two germline ends. CDR1 and CDR2 (germline): MNHEY, SMNVEV (reference sequence). The CDR3 is 17 residues long.

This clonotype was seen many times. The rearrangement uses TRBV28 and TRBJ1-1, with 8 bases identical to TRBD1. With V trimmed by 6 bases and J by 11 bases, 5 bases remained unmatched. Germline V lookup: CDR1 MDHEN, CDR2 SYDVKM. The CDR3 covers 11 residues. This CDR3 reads CASSSGTGAFF. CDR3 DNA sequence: TGTGCCAGCAGCTCCGGGACAGGCGCTTTCTTT.

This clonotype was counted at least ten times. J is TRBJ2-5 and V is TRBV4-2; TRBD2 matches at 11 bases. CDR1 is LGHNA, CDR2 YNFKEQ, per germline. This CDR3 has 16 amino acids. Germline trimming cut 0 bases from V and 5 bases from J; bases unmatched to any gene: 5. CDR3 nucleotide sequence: TGTGCCAGCAGCCAAGAAGGTCCTAGCGGGAGGGAGACCCAGTACTTC. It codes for CASSQEGPSGRETQYF.

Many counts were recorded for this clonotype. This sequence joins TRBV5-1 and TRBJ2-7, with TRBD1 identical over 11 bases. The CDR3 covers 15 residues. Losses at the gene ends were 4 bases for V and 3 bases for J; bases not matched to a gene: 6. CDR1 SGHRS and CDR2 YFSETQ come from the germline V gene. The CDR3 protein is CASSQFGTGGYEQYF. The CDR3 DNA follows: TGCGCCAGCAGCCAATTCGGGACAGGGGGCTACGAGCAGTACTTC.

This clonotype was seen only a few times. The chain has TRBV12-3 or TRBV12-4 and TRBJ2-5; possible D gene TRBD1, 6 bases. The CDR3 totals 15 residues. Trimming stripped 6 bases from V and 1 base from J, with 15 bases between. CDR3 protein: CASSRTGQPQETQYF. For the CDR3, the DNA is TGTGCCAGCAGCCGCACCGGACAGCCCCAAGAGACCCAGTACTTC.

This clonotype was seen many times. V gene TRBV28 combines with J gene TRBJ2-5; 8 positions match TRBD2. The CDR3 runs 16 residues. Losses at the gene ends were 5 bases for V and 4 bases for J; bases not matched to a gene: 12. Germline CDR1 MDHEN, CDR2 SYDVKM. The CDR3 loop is CASSGSAGGRGETQYF. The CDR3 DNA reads TGTGCCAGCAGTGGGTCGGCGGGAGGCCGTGGAGAGACCCAGTACTTC.

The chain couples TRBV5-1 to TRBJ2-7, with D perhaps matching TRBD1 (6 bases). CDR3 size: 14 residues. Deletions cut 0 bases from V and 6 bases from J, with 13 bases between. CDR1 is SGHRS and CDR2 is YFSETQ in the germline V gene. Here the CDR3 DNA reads TGCGCCAGCAGCTTGGAAGGACAGTCCCGCGAGCAGTACTTC. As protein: CASSLEGQSREQYF.

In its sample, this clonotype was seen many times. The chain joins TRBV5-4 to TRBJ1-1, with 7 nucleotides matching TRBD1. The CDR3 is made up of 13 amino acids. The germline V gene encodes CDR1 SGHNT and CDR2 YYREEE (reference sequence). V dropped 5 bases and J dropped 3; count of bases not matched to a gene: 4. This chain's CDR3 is CASSYDRDTEAFF. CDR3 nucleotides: TGTGCCAGCAGTTACGACAGGGACACTGAAGCTTTCTTT.

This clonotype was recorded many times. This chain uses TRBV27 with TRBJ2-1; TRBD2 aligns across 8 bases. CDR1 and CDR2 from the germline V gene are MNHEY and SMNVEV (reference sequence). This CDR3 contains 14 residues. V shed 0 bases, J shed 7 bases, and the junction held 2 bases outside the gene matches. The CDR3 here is CASSLSGLGNEQFF. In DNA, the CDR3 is TGTGCCAGCAGTTTATCGGGACTAGGGAATGAGCAGTTCTTC.

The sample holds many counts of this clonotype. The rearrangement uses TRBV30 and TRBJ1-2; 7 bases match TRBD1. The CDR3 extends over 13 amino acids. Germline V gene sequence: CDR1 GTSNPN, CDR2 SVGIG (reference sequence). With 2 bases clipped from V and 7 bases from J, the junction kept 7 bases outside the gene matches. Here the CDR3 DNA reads TGTGCCTGGAGTATAACAGGGGTTAGTGGCTACACCTTC. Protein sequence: CAWSITGVSGYTF.

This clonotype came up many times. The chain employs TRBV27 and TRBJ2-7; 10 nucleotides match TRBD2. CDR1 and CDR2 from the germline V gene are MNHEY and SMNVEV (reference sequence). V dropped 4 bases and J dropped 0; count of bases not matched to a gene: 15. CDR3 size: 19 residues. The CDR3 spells CASSSLKVAGGRVSYEQYF. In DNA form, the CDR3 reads TGTGCCAGCAGTTCCCTCAAAGTAGCGGGAGGCCGCGTCTCCTACGAGCAGTACTTC.

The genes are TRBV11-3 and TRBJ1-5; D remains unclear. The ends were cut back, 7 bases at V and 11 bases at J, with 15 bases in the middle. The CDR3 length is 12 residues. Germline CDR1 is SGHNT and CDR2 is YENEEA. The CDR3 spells CASTQEFATQHF. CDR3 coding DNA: TGTGCCAGCACCCAAGAATTCGCGACCCAGCATTTT.